Sequencing of this TCR beta chain was carried out in a study of blood T cells in healthy people across ages. Study-level points and caveats: Because donor CMV status was unknown, expanded clonotype changes were possibly confounded.

Then a second PCR, running roughly 6 to 12 cycles, was carried out with a sample-barcoded 5' primer and a J-beta primer mix. A 12-random-nucleotide template-switch adaptor tagged each cDNA molecule. One entry per CDR3 protein results from TCRdb running MiXCR on the 5' RACE reads. The repertoire consists of 590,000 or so distinct CDR3 sequences, with approximately 30% occurring once and the leading ten covering around a sixth. Every donor gave 8.5 to 10 milliliters of peripheral blood. Germline V gene lookup returns CDR1 SGHTA and CDR2 FQGNSA. The V and J ends lost 0 bases and 7 bases, in that order; junction bases with no gene match: 7. The CDR3 length is 16 residues. This clonotype was seen only a few times. Its antigen is undetermined. One base away lies a much larger clone, so this may be a sequencing read error.

The material sequenced was blood. The sequence derives from a woman of 80 years or more in good health. V and J are TRBV7-2 and TRBJ2-4; TRBD1 aligns across 9 bases. The CDR3 reads CASSLATQGAGNIQYF. CDR3 in DNA: TGTGCCAGCAGCTTAGCTACACAGGGGGCTGGGAACATTCAGTACTTC.